These T cell receptor beta chains were read from a single sample in a study of response to subunit inactivated influenza vaccine. TCRdb reanalysed the RT-PCR reads using MiXCR and keeps one entry per CDR3 protein. The sample lists about 540,000 distinct CDR3 sequences, approximately 22% occurring once. The sample also formed part of further work on T cells expressing NK-cell markers.

The specimen comprised CD4+ T cells sorted from PBMCs, sampled roughly 12 days after vaccination. Every receptor here comes from a man aged 45 to 65 who received an inactivated influenza vaccine. The CDR3 runs from the conserved cysteine through the conserved F or W. Not all rows give a size; the values are once, few, many and, for expanded clones, a class.

j_call: TRBJ2-3
cdr3_length: 19
v_call: TRBV4-2
clone_size: .
cdr3_aa: CASSQDLRASGGYTDTQYF

j_call: TRBJ2-3
cdr3_length: 15
v_call: TRBV7-9
clone_size: .
cdr3_aa: CASTNLAGGPNTQYF

j_call: TRBJ1-6
cdr3_length: 11
v_call: TRBV7-2
clone_size: .
cdr3_aa: CASSSDTLLHF

j_call: TRBJ2-7
cdr3_length: 16
v_call: TRBV18
clone_size: .
cdr3_aa: CASSPQGTGGSYEQYF

j_call: TRBJ2-3
cdr3_length: 16
v_call: TRBV10-3
clone_size: .
cdr3_aa: CAIRGTSGEGWDTQYF

j_call: TRBJ1-5
cdr3_length: 17
v_call: TRBV28
clone_size: .
cdr3_aa: CASSRRSWTDPNQPQHF

j_call: TRBJ1-6
cdr3_length: 18
v_call: TRBV11-1
clone_size: few
cdr3_aa: CASSFGQGVEVKGSPLHF

j_call: TRBJ1-1
cdr3_length: 14
v_call: TRBV11-1
clone_size: .
cdr3_aa: CASSFGPHAGEAFF

j_call: TRBJ2-3
cdr3_length: 14
v_call: TRBV10-3
clone_size: .
cdr3_aa: CAISGDGFTDTQYF

j_call: TRBJ2-6
cdr3_length: 19
v_call: TRBV21-1
clone_size: .
cdr3_aa: CASSKDSFDVLAGANVLTF

j_call: TRBJ2-5
cdr3_length: 13
v_call: TRBV12-3/TRBV12-4
clone_size: few
cdr3_aa: CASSYRPDWAQYF

j_call: TRBJ2-2
cdr3_length: 15
v_call: TRBV20-1
clone_size: .
cdr3_aa: CSASRGQVNTGELFF

j_call: TRBJ2-2
cdr3_length: 14
v_call: TRBV28
clone_size: .
cdr3_aa: CASLSGVNTGELFF

j_call: TRBJ2-3
cdr3_length: 16
v_call: TRBV5-1
clone_size: many
cdr3_aa: CASSTGTSGGTDTQYF

j_call: TRBJ2-7
cdr3_length: 13
v_call: TRBV20-1
clone_size: .
cdr3_aa: CSASSQESGEQYF

j_call: TRBJ2-2
cdr3_length: 16
v_call: TRBV7-9
clone_size: .
cdr3_aa: CASSTRTHANTGELFF

j_call: TRBJ1-5
cdr3_length: 14
v_call: TRBV30
clone_size: once
cdr3_aa: CAWSLGQEHQPQHF

j_call: TRBJ2-1
cdr3_length: 16
v_call: TRBV10-1
clone_size: few
cdr3_aa: CASKGSQGSDYNEQFF

j_call: TRBJ1-5
cdr3_length: 13
v_call: TRBV19
clone_size: few
cdr3_aa: CASRRDRNQPQHF

j_call: TRBJ2-1
cdr3_length: 15
v_call: TRBV7-9
clone_size: few
cdr3_aa: CASSSIRGAHNEQFF

j_call: TRBJ2-5
cdr3_length: 14
v_call: TRBV15
clone_size: .
cdr3_aa: CATSRSTAQETQYF

j_call: TRBJ2-2
cdr3_length: 19
v_call: TRBV5-4
clone_size: .
cdr3_aa: CASSLAAGLAEINTGELFF

j_call: TRBJ1-3
cdr3_length: 15
v_call: TRBV19
clone_size: .
cdr3_aa: CASSNDGISGNTIYF

j_call: TRBJ2-1
cdr3_length: 13
v_call: TRBV7-2
clone_size: .
cdr3_aa: CASSLSGAHEQFF

j_call: TRBJ1-6
cdr3_length: 13
v_call: TRBV3-2
clone_size: .
cdr3_aa: CASALGGTSPLHF

j_call: TRBJ1-6
cdr3_length: 14
v_call: TRBV27
clone_size: .
cdr3_aa: CASSLKLYNSPLHF

j_call: TRBJ2-7
cdr3_length: 14
v_call: TRBV28
clone_size: .
cdr3_aa: CASSTYTGAYEQYF

j_call: TRBJ2-1
cdr3_length: 14
v_call: TRBV12-3/TRBV12-4
clone_size: .
cdr3_aa: CASRPGPTYNEQFF

j_call: TRBJ2-5
cdr3_length: 14
v_call: TRBV12-3/TRBV12-4
clone_size: few
cdr3_aa: CASSRNRQGETQYF

j_call: TRBJ2-7
cdr3_length: 14
v_call: TRBV10-3
clone_size: .
cdr3_aa: CAISRTGGFYEQYF

j_call: TRBJ2-5
cdr3_length: 14
v_call: TRBV14
clone_size: few
cdr3_aa: CASSPRPGAETQYF

j_call: TRBJ2-5
cdr3_length: 13
v_call: TRBV10-3
clone_size: few
cdr3_aa: CAISDRVQETQYF

j_call: TRBJ2-5
cdr3_length: 15
v_call: TRBV7-2
clone_size: .
cdr3_aa: CASMRQLAGGETQYF

j_call: TRBJ1-2
cdr3_length: 14
v_call: TRBV6-5
clone_size: .
cdr3_aa: CASSYTQGGDGYTF

j_call: TRBJ2-1
cdr3_length: 12
v_call: TRBV27
clone_size: .
cdr3_aa: CASSHSNNEQFF

j_call: TRBJ2-1
cdr3_length: 14
v_call: TRBV12-3/TRBV12-4
clone_size: .
cdr3_aa: CASSRLGGDNEQFF

j_call: TRBJ2-5
cdr3_length: 15
v_call: TRBV7-8
clone_size: .
cdr3_aa: CASSTGTSGGGTQYF

j_call: TRBJ1-5
cdr3_length: 16
v_call: TRBV28
clone_size: .
cdr3_aa: CASSSEGVPANQPQHF

j_call: TRBJ1-4
cdr3_length: 16
v_call: TRBV28
clone_size: .
cdr3_aa: CASSLWTGGRNEKLFF

j_call: TRBJ1-2
cdr3_length: 14
v_call: TRBV3-1
clone_size: .
cdr3_aa: CASSQGPGPFRATF

j_call: TRBJ2-7
cdr3_length: 13
v_call: TRBV15
clone_size: .
cdr3_aa: CATSRVITYEQYF

j_call: TRBJ1-1
cdr3_length: 16
v_call: TRBV12-3/TRBV12-4
clone_size: .
cdr3_aa: CASSPPVGIMNTEAFF

j_call: TRBJ1-5
cdr3_length: 14
v_call: TRBV15
clone_size: few
cdr3_aa: CATSRDWGDGPQHF